Each of the 22 T cell receptor beta chains below was sequenced from the same sample in a study of T cell repertoires in cytomegalovirus infection. TCRdb used MiXCR to reprocess the reads, holding one entry per CDR3 protein. The sample holds some 700,000 distinct CDR3 sequences, about 40% seen once. The sequenced material came from PBMCs. Receptors were obtained from a human donor in good health (CMV status not recorded). Some clones in this sample may be carry-over from other donors' samples.

This clonotype was detected only once. This sequence joins TRBV28 and TRBJ1-3; TRBD1 is a possible D gene (6 bases). V was pared by 5 bases and J by 0 bases, with 14 bases between. This CDR3 contains 16 residues. Germline V lookup: CDR1 MDHEN, CDR2 SYDVKM. The CDR3 sequence: CASSPFRDISGNTIYF. The DNA for the CDR3 is TGTGCCAGCAGTCCATTCCGGGACATCTCTGGAAACACCATATATTTT.

This clonotype was observed a few times. The V gene is TRBV11-3, the J gene TRBJ2-1, with D possibly TRBD2 on 5 matching bases. There are 15 residues in the CDR3. CDR1 is SGHNT and CDR2 is YENEEA in the germline V gene. Trimming removed 2 bases from V and 6 bases from J, with 14 bases in between. In DNA form, the CDR3 reads TGTGCCAGCAGCTTAAGCGGACCCGGTGCCAATGAGCAGTTCTTC. It is translated as CASSLSGPGANEQFF.

There are a few counts of this clonotype. V gene TRBV28 combines with J gene TRBJ1-5; 9 nucleotides match TRBD1. The CDR3 has 15 amino acids. Looked up from germline, CDR1 is MDHEN and CDR2 is SYDVKM. The J segment lost 7 bases and the V segment lost 2 bases, leaving 6 bases of the junction unmatched. The CDR3 is CASSLRQGVAQPQHF. DNA of the CDR3: TGTGCCAGCAGTTTAAGACAGGGGGTCGCGCAGCCCCAGCATTTT.

This chain connects TRBV10-3 to TRBJ2-5, with 8 bases fitting TRBD2. Germline loops: CDR1 ENHRY, CDR2 SYGVKD. The CDR3 has 15 amino acids. The junction had 3 bases not matched to a gene; V was cut back by 2 bases and J by 1 base. The CDR3 sequence is CAISEGLAFQETQYF. CDR3 sequence (DNA): TGTGCCATCAGTGAGGGACTAGCTTTCCAAGAGACCCAGTACTTC.

CDR3 residues: CASSLDPARNYEQYF. In nucleotides, the CDR3 is TGTGCCAGCAGCTTAGACCCTGCACGTAACTACGAGCAGTACTTC. V usage is TRBV7-9 and J usage is TRBJ2-7; no definite D call. Trimming stripped 1 base from V and 3 bases from J, with 13 bases between. CDR1 and CDR2 (germline): SEHNR, FQNEAQ (reference sequence). The CDR3 spans 15 residues.

This clonotype was counted a few times. The chain recombines TRBV7-2 with TRBJ2-5; D is unclear. Germline V gene lookup returns CDR1 SGHTA and CDR2 FQGNSA. V shed 1 base and J shed 5 bases, with 8 bases lying between them. The CDR3 runs to 13 residues. Here the CDR3 DNA reads TGTGCCAGCAGCTTAGTTCGGTCGGAGACCCAGTACTTC. Amino acids: CASSLVRSETQYF.

At least ten counts were recorded for this clonotype. This chain links TRBV27 with TRBJ1-1; D uncertain. The CDR3 spans 17 residues. In germline, CDR1 is MNHEY, CDR2 SMNVEV (reference sequence). The germline V and J ends were trimmed by 1 base and 2 bases, with 17 bases remaining between them. The CDR3, as DNA: TGTGCCAGCAGTTTATTACTGGTAGGAGACCGCAACACTGAAGCTTTCTTT. This translates into CASSLLLVGDRNTEAFF.

This clonotype has more than one count but fewer than ten. This chain links TRBV7-2 with TRBJ2-1, with D possibly TRBD2 on 6 matching bases. Per the germline V gene, CDR1 is SGHTA and CDR2 is FQGNSA. This CDR3 has 17 amino acids. V was trimmed by 1 base and J by 4 bases, leaving 17 bases between them. CDR3 nucleotide sequence: TGTGCCAGCAGCTTAGATTCCGTCGGTAGCGGTTACAATGAGCAGTTCTTC. The encoded protein is CASSLDSVGSGYNEQFF.

This chain joins TRBV10-3 and TRBJ1-1, with TRBD1 matching 7 bases. The CDR3 loop spans 13 amino acids. Unmatched junction bases numbered 4, after V lost 6 bases and J lost 3 bases. The germline gives CDR1 ENHRY, CDR2 SYGVKD. CDR3 region: CAIRETGYTEAFF. The CDR3 DNA reads TGTGCCATCAGGGAGACAGGGTACACTGAAGCTTTCTTT.

As concerns this clonotype: A much larger clone lies a single base off, so this may be a read error. The chain joins TRBV7-2 to TRBJ2-7; 9 positions agree with TRBD2. Germline CDR1 is SGHTA and CDR2 is FQGNSA. This CDR3 spans 15 amino acids. This chain's CDR3 is CASSSPGTSFNEPYF. DNA for the CDR3: TGTGCCAGCAGCTCCCCAGGGACTAGCTTTAACGAGCCGTACTTC.

The chain couples TRBV10-3 to TRBJ2-7, with D maybe TRBD2 (6 bases). Trimming took 0 bases from V and 5 from J, leaving 17 bases between them. This CDR3 comprises 16 residues. CDR1 and CDR2 from the germline V gene are ENHRY and SYGVKD. The CDR3 coding sequence is TGTGCCATCAGTGAGTCGCGGGACCCTCGAGGAGACGAGCAGTACTTC. It encodes CAISESRDPRGDEQYF.

Comments on this clonotype: Germline is not matched at one junction end, which may reflect a read error. The CDR3 DNA is TGTGCCAGCCGCTTAACACCTCGCGGGGGGGCGGGTACGCAGTATTTC. Translation: CASRLTPRGGAGTQYF. The chain uses TRBV7-3 and TRBJ2-3; 9 bases are shared with TRBD2. The germline V gene has CDR1 SGHTA and CDR2 FQGTGA. This CDR3 has 16 residues.

This clonotype was detected a few times. J is TRBJ2-1 and V is TRBV20-1, with 7 positions matching TRBD2. CDR1 is DFQATT and CDR2 is SNEGSKA in the germline V gene (reference sequence). The V segment lost 3 bases and the J segment 0 bases; nucleotides outside the gene matches: 5. CDR3 length: 15 amino acids. CDR3 sequence: CSARGGSSSYNEQFF. DNA for the CDR3: TGCAGTGCTAGGGGAGGGTCTAGCTCCTACAATGAGCAGTTCTTC.

In nucleotides, the CDR3 is TGCGCCAGCAGCCAAGATCAGAGCGGTCTGGCGAATAATTCACCCCTCCACTTT. Translated, it gives CASSQDQSGLANNSPLHF. V is TRBV4-1 and J is TRBJ1-6; D call uncertain. The V gene's germline CDR1 is MGHRA and CDR2 YSYEKL. The CDR3 is 18 residues long. V lost 0 bases and J 5 bases, leaving 17 bases between the germline ends.

In its sample, this clonotype was seen a few times. The rearrangement links TRBV7-9 to TRBJ2-1; 9 bases map to TRBD1. Trimming took 3 bases from V and 5 from J; bases not matched to a gene: 14. The V gene's germline CDR1 is SEHNR and CDR2 FQNEAQ (reference sequence). The CDR3 totals 18 residues. The CDR3, as DNA: TGTGCCAGCAGCTTGGGAATATTTGACAGGGGGGGTCACAATGAGCAGTTCTTC. Protein sequence: CASSLGIFDRGGHNEQFF.

The chain combines TRBV2 with TRBJ1-1; D gene ambiguous. The CDR3 loop spans 13 amino acids. Trimming removed 8 bases at V and 1 base at J, with 11 bases between. Germline V lookup: CDR1 SNHLY, CDR2 FYNNEI. This CDR3 is CASGVEENTEAFF. CDR3 DNA sequence: TGTGCCAGCGGAGTGGAGGAGAACACTGAAGCTTTCTTT.

There are many counts of this clonotype. The chain is built from TRBV7-8 and TRBJ2-7; either TRBD1 or TRBD2 may supply D (5 bases each). The germline V and J ends were trimmed by 5 bases and 0 bases, with 14 bases remaining between them. The CDR3 has 15 residues. CDR1 is SGHVS, CDR2 FQNEAQ, per germline. This CDR3 reads CASSPARGDSYEQYF. As DNA, the CDR3 is TGTGCCAGCAGCCCTGCTAGGGGAGACTCCTACGAGCAGTACTTC.

This chain links TRBV6-2 or TRBV6-3 with TRBJ1-4, with D possibly TRBD1 on 5 matching bases. The V gene's germline CDR1 is MNHEY and CDR2 SVGEGT. The CDR3 runs to 16 residues. Trimming removed 5 bases at V and 3 bases at J, with 16 bases between. CDR3 coding DNA: TGTGCCAGCAGTCGGGCGGACTGGGGCGCTAATGAAAAACTGTTTTTT. Translation gives CASSRADWGANEKLFF.

This clonotype has a count of ten or more. The chain carries TRBV7-2 and TRBJ2-3, with 8 positions matching TRBD1. Germline lookup yields CDR1 SGHTA and CDR2 FQGNSA. The CDR3 spans 15 residues. V gave up 1 base and J gave up 2 bases; unmatched junction bases: 2. CDR3 in DNA: TGTGCCAGCAGCTTAGGACAGGGGAACACAGATACGCAGTATTTT. Protein product: CASSLGQGNTDTQYF. The full variable domain, completed using reference TRBV7-2 and TRBJ2-3, is GAGVSQSPSNKVTEKGKDVELRCDPISGHTALYWYRQSLGQGLEFLIYFQGNSAPDKSGLPSDRFSAERTGGSVSTLTIQRTQQEDSAVYLCASSLGQGNTDTQYFGPGTRLTVL.

J is TRBJ2-1 and V is TRBV14, with D unclear. CDR3 length: 16 amino acids. In germline, CDR1 is SGHDN, CDR2 FVKESK. Trimming took off 1 base at V and 0 bases at J, with 10 bases between the two ends. DNA of the CDR3: TGTGCCAGCAGCCAAGGACTGTCGAGCTCCTACAATGAGCAGTTCTTC. It translates to CASSQGLSSSYNEQFF.

The chain recombines TRBV7-9 with TRBJ1-1, with a weak D call TRBD1 (6 bases). The CDR3 runs to 15 residues. Trimming took 5 bases from V and 1 from J, leaving 14 bases between them. Germline loops: CDR1 SEHNR, CDR2 FQNEAQ (reference sequence). CDR3: CASSRRGGSNTEAFF. The CDR3 coding sequence is TGTGCCAGCAGCCGCAGAGGGGGTTCGAACACTGAAGCTTTCTTT.

V and J are TRBV10-3 and TRBJ2-7, with D tentatively TRBD1 (6 bases). The V gene lost 0 bases and the J gene lost 3 bases, with 9 bases spanning the gap. Germline CDR1 and CDR2: ENHRY and SYGVKD. The length of the CDR3 is 14 residues. The CDR3 is CAISESSRGYEQYF. In DNA, the CDR3 is TGTGCCATCAGTGAGTCGAGCAGGGGCTACGAGCAGTACTTC.